A single sample is the source of the 8 T cell receptor beta chains below, sequenced in a study of cytomegalovirus exposure and HLA in healthy donors. Researchers ran the PCR with 60 Vbeta and 13 Jbeta primers. The data were produced by immunoSEQ multiplex PCR, yet TCRdb's version contains in-frame clones alone and is incomplete. This table holds roughly 200,000 clones, 82% found once. Sequencing was done on a sample of PBMCs. The receptors derive from a woman aged 40 to 49 in good health and CMV-seronegative.

This chain connects TRBV7-9 to TRBJ2-1; 8 nucleotides line up with TRBD1. CDR1 and CDR2 from the germline V gene are SEHNR and FQNEAQ (reference sequence). The CDR3 is 15 residues long. Unmatched junction bases numbered 11, after V lost 5 bases and J lost 8 bases. The CDR3 region is CASSPRQGSVHEQFF. The DNA of the CDR3 is TGTGCCAGCAGCCCCAGACAGGGGTCGGTACATGAGCAGTTCTTC.

The gene calls are TRBV5-1 and TRBJ2-5; 13 positions agree with TRBD2. CDR1 and CDR2 (germline): SGHRS, YFSETQ. The CDR3 is 15 amino acids. V shed 4 bases and J 6 bases; nucleotides not matched to a gene: 6. As DNA, the CDR3 is TGCGCCAGCAGCGGGGGGACTAGCGGGATGCAGACCCAGTACTTC. Encoded protein: CASSGGTSGMQTQYF. Looking up the rest from reference TRBV5-1 and TRBJ2-5 gives the full variable domain: KAGVTQTPRYLIKTRGQQVTLSCSPISGHRSVSWYQQTPGQGLQFLFEYFSETQRNKGNFPGRFSGRQFSNSRSEMNVSTLELGDSALYLCASSGGTSGMQTQYFGPGTRLLVL.

The chain employs TRBV5-3 and TRBJ2-1; 8 bases line up with TRBD1. TRBV5-3 is labeled an ORF, and its function is uncertain. V shed 4 bases, J shed 6 bases, and the junction held 3 bases outside the gene matches. The CDR3 has 13 residues. Here the CDR3 reads CARSLGQVNEQFF. Here the CDR3 DNA reads TGTGCCAGAAGCCTGGGACAGGTCAATGAGCAGTTCTTC.

This clone was detected a few times. The rearrangement joins TRBV28 to TRBJ1-1, with D hard to call. Trimming stripped 2 bases from V and 0 bases from J, with 7 bases between. The germline gives CDR1 MDHEN, CDR2 SYDVKM. The CDR3 runs 14 residues. This CDR3 reads CASSLGRVNTEAFF. The CDR3 nucleotides read TGTGCCAGCAGTTTAGGGAGGGTGAACACTGAAGCTTTCTTT.

CDR3 DNA sequence: TGTGCCAGCAGTTCCACGGGGGGAGGGCTGATATACAATGAGCAGTTCTTC. Its protein product is CASSSTGGGLIYNEQFF. The chain uses TRBV27 and TRBJ2-1; 7 nucleotides match TRBD2. Trimming removed 4 bases from V and 4 bases from J; junction bases left unmatched: 13. The CDR3 totals 17 residues. Germline V gene lookup returns CDR1 MNHEY and CDR2 SMNVEV (reference sequence).

The count of this clone is one. One end of the junction does not line up with germline, which may come from a read error. The V gene is TRBV19, the J gene TRBJ2-1; 7 bases are shared with TRBD1. CDR1 is LNHDA and CDR2 is SQIVND in the germline V gene (reference sequence). The CDR3 runs 12 residues. In nucleotides, the CDR3 is TGTGCCAGTAGTATAGGTTTCGGGGACAGAGTCTTC. Its translation is CASSIGFGDRVF. Full variable domain (outside the CDR3, taken from reference TRBV19 and TRBJ2-1): DGGITQSPKYLFRKEGQNVTLSCEQNLNHDAMYWYRQDPGQGLRLIYYSQIVNDFQKGDIAEGYSVSREKKESFPLTVTSAQKNPTAFYLCASSIGFGDRVFGPGTRLTVL.

This chain joins TRBV14 and TRBJ2-1; no firm D call. This CDR3 spans 12 amino acids. V was clipped by 4 bases and J by 1 base, with 2 bases between them. From germline, CDR1 is SGHDN and CDR2 FVKESK. The CDR3 nucleotides are TGTGCCAGCAGCCCATCCTACAATGAGCAGTTCTTC. Its translation is CASSPSYNEQFF.

This chain joins TRBV9 and TRBJ2-1, with TRBD2 matching over 13 bases. Germline assignment: CDR1 SGDLS and CDR2 YYNGEE. The V and J ends lost 0 bases and 6 bases, in that order; junction bases with no gene match: 6. The CDR3 is 17 amino acids. The CDR3 here is CASSVVDGTSGINEQFF. The CDR3 DNA is TGTGCCAGCAGCGTAGTCGACGGGACTAGCGGGATCAATGAGCAGTTCTTC.